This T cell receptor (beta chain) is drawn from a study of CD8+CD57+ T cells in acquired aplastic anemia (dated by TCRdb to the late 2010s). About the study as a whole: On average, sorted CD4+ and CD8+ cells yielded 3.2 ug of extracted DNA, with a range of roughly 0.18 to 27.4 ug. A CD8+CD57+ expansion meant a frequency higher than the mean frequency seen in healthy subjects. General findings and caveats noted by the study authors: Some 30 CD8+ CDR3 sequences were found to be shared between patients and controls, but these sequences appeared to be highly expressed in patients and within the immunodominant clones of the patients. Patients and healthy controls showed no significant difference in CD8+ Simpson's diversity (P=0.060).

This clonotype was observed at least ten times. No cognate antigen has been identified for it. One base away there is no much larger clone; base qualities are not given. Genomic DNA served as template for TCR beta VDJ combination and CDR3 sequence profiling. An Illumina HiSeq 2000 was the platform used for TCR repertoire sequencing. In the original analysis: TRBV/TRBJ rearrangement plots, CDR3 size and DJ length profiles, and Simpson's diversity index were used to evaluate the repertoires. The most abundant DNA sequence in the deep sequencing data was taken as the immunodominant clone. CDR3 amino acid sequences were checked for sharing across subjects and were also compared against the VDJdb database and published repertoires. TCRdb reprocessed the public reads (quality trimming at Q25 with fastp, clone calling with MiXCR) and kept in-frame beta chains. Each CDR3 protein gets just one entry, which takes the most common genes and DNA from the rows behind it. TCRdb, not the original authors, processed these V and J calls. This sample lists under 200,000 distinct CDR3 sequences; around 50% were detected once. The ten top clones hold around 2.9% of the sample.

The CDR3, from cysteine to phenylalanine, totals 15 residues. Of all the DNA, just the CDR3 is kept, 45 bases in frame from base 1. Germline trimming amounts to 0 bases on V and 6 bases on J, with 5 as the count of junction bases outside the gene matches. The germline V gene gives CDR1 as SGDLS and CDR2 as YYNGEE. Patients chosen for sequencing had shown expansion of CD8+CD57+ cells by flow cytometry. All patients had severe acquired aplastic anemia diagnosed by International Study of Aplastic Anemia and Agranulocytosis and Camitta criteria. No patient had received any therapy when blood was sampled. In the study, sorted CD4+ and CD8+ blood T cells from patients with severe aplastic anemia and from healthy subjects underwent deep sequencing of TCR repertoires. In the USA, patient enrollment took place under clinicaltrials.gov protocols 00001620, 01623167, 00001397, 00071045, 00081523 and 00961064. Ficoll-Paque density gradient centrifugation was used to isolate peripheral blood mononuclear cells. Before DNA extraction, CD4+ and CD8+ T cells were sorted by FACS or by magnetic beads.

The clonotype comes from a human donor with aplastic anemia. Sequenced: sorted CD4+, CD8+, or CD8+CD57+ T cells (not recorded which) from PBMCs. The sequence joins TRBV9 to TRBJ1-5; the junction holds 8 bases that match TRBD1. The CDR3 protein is CASSVDQGASQPQHF. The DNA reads TGTGCCAGCAGCGTAGATCAGGGGGCTAGTCAGCCCCAGCATTTT.